This paragraph reports one TCR beta chain. Its cognate antigen has yet to be identified. No much larger clone is present one base from it, and per-base qualities are unavailable. This sample was included in a study of CD8 T cells in ankylosing spondylitis (dated by TCRdb to 2017 to 2019). Study-wide context: To find TCR variants linked to disease, the study profiled T cell receptor beta repertoires in ankylosing spondylitis patients and healthy donors. The whole study cohort included 90 to 120 healthy donors and under 30 ankylosing spondylitis patients. Peripheral blood was sampled, and synovial fluid was additionally collected from ankylosing spondylitis patients. What the research found in general, with its limitations: In peripheral blood, the disease-linked clones were found at relatively low frequencies and had a CD8+ phenotype. A TCR beta motif of seven or eight highly homologous amino acid variants appeared characteristic of blood from ankylosing spondylitis patients. Some motif variants had previously been reported in the synovial fluid and blood of reactive arthritis patients, which suggests shared mechanisms of disease initiation. Significant enrichment of the disease-linked clones was reported in matched synovial fluid samples from ankylosing spondylitis patients.

The run used an Illumina HiSeq 2500. Quantitative 5'-RACE with molecular barcodes was used to prepare TCR beta libraries. Processing in the source paper ran as follows. To identify disease-linked TCR variants, a new computational method was used, one built on a probabilistic model of VDJ rearrangement. The public reads were run again by TCRdb, first through fastp at Q25 and then through MiXCR, and only productive beta chains were kept. Rows are combined by CDR3 protein, so each entry shows the most common genes and DNA. What appears here as the V and J calls and clone size reflects TCRdb's work, not the paper's. For this sample there are hundreds of thousands of distinct CDR3 sequences; 12% appear just once. 0.51% of the sample is held by the ten biggest clonotypes. The CDR3 goes from the cysteine to the phenylalanine over 13 residues. Just the 39-base CDR3 DNA is kept, in frame starting at base 1. CDR1 and CDR2 are read off the germline V gene as SGHTA and FQGNSA. V loses 4 bases of germline sequence and J loses 8 bases, and the interval between the two ends is 14 bases.

The sequence derives from a male donor with ankylosing spondylitis. The V and J segments used are TRBV7-2 and TRBJ1-1, with an unclear D gene assignment. Material for sequencing was blood, either unsorted or a sorted T cell fraction (not recorded which). The encoded CDR3 is CASSYDLDGEAFF. The nucleotide sequence reads TGTGCCAGCAGCTACGACTTGGACGGCGAAGCTTTCTTT. When the CDR3 is completed using the reference TRBV7-2 and TRBJ1-1 genes on either side, the full variable domain is GAGVSQSPSNKVTEKGKDVELRCDPISGHTALYWYRQSLGQGLEFLIYFQGNSAPDKSGLPSDRFSAERTGGSVSTLTIQRTQQEDSAVYLCASSYDLDGEAFFGQGTRLTVV.